The T cell receptor beta chain described here comes from a study of blood T cell repertoires in COVID-19. Background on the study: Samples of COVID-19 (acute and convalescent) were obtained from the United States, Italy and Spain. Sources were T cells, B-cell-depleted T cells, or PBMCs; the material itself was cDNA or gDNA.

This CDR3 comprises 15 residues. CDR1 and CDR2 from the germline V gene are SGHRS and YFSETQ. V shed 0 bases and J shed 6 bases, with 13 bases lying between them. As processed by the authors: Estimation of nucleated cell counts relied on the amplification of reference gene primers. Using immunoSEQ multiplex PCR, the repertoire was profiled, and TCRdb retains in-frame clones only, with some absent. V and J calls and clone size are as listed in that table; D and trimming were resolved from the DNA. Of roughly 400,000 clones listed, nearly 90% are singletons. Participants classified as exposed had met a COVID-19 case within 2 weeks before study entry.

The chain uses TRBV5-1 and TRBJ2-1; a weak D match, TRBD2 (5 bases). The clonotype was recovered from a woman aged 18-30 years who had been exposed to COVID-19. The specimen sequenced was PBMCs or T cells enriched from blood (not recorded which). The CDR3 sequence: CASSLGGATVNEQFF. The CDR3 DNA reads as TGCGCCAGCAGCTTGGGGGGAGCCACGGTCAATGAGCAGTTCTTC.